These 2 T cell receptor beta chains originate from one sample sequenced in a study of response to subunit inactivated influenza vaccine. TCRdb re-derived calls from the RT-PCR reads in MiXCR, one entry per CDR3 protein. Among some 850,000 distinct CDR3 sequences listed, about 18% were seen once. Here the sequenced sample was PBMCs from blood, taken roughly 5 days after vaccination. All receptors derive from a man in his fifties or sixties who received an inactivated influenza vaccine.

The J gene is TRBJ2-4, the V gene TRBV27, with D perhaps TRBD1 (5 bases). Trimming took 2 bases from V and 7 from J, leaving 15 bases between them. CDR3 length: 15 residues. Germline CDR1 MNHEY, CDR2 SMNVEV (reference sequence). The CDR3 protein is CASSLRWGSTNIQYF. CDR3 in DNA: TGTGCCAGCAGTTTAAGGTGGGGCTCGACGAACATTCAGTACTTC.

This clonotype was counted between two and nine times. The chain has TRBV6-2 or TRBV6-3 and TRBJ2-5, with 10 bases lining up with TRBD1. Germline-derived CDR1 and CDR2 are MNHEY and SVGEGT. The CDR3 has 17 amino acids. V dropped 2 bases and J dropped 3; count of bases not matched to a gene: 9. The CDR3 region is CASSYPGTGVPEETQYF. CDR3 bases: TGTGCCAGCAGTTACCCCGGGACAGGGGTTCCGGAAGAGACCCAGTACTTC.